The 19 T cell receptor beta chains below all came from one sample that was sequenced in a study of blood T cell repertoires in COVID-19. Libraries were prepared by immunoSEQ multiplex PCR; TCRdb keeps only in-frame clonotypes and omits some of them. The sample consists of around 220,000 clones, roughly 84% of them appearing once. Material: peripheral blood. The receptor source for this set is a middle-aged woman with active or convalescent COVID-19.

V usage is TRBV11-2 and J usage is TRBJ2-2; 7 bases are a match to TRBD2. This CDR3 has 15 residues. Germline V gene sequence: CDR1 SGHAT, CDR2 FQNNGV. The V gene end was trimmed by 2 bases and the J gene end by 6 bases; junction bases not matched to a gene: 6. The CDR3 loop is CASSLQRGLSGELFF. The DNA of the CDR3 is TGTGCCAGCAGCTTACAGCGGGGTCTATCCGGGGAGCTGTTTTTT. Full variable domain (rest looked up from reference TRBV11-2 and TRBJ2-2): EAGVAQSPRYKIIEKRQSVAFWCNPISGHATLYWYQQILGQGPKLLIQFQNNGVVDDSQLPKDRFSAERLKGVDSTLKIQPAKLEDSAVYLCASSLQRGLSGELFFGEGSRLTVL.

The CDR3 reads CASSSLGAGDEQFF. The CDR3 DNA reads TGTGCCAGCAGCTCCCTGGGGGCGGGGGATGAGCAGTTCTTC. This chain joins TRBV9 and TRBJ2-1; TRBD2 might be the D (7 bases). CDR1 is SGDLS and CDR2 is YYNGEE in the germline V gene. There are 14 residues in the CDR3. V shed 4 bases and J shed 8 bases, with 16 bases lying between them.

V and J are TRBV7-6 and TRBJ2-2; the D gene is possibly TRBD1 (6 bases). Trimming left V 3 bases short and J 0 bases short, with 11 bases between. The germline gives CDR1 SGHVS, CDR2 FNYEAQ. The CDR3 covers 16 residues. CDR3 loop: CASSLRGFTNTGELFF. In DNA form, the CDR3 reads TGTGCCAGCAGCTTGAGGGGGTTCACGAACACCGGGGAGCTGTTTTTT.

V gene TRBV19 combines with J gene TRBJ1-1; D is unresolved. Trimming pared 5 bases from V and 5 bases from J, leaving 9 bases between. CDR1 is LNHDA and CDR2 is SQIVND in the germline V gene (reference sequence). This CDR3 is built from 12 residues. CDR3 sequence: CASSPGRTEAFF. The CDR3 nucleotides are TGTGCCAGTAGTCCCGGGAGGACTGAAGCTTTCTTT.

The genes are TRBV19 and TRBJ1-5; D is perhaps TRBD1 (5 bases). V was pared by 6 bases and J by 6 bases, with 21 bases between. The germline V gene has CDR1 LNHDA and CDR2 SQIVND (reference sequence). The CDR3 extends over 16 amino acids. CDR3 bases: TGTGCCAGTAGCGATTTTGGGGGGGGTTTGATTCAGCCCCAGCATTTT. The encoded protein is CASSDFGGGLIQPQHF.

This chain links TRBV9 with TRBJ1-1; possibly TRBD1 for D (6 bases). The germline V gene encodes CDR1 SGDLS and CDR2 YYNGEE. V shed 2 bases and J shed 3 bases, with 8 bases lying between them. CDR3 length: 13 amino acids. The CDR3 DNA follows: TGTGCCAGCAGCGTCGGACAGTACACTGAAGCTTTCTTT. Residues: CASSVGQYTEAFF.

The rearrangement links TRBV19 to TRBJ1-3; 7 bases fit TRBD1. Looked up from germline, CDR1 is LNHDA and CDR2 is SQIVND (reference sequence). The CDR3 contains 15 residues. Trimming removed 4 bases from V and 0 bases from J; junction bases left unmatched: 3. CDR3 loop: CASSTGQISGNTIYF. The CDR3 DNA reads as TGTGCCAGTAGTACGGGACAGATCTCTGGAAACACCATATATTTT.

DNA for the CDR3: TGTGCCAGCAGCTTGGGCAGGGGAATAGGGGAGCAGTACGTC. Its translation: CASSLGRGIGEQYV. The V and J genes are TRBV5-6 and TRBJ2-7; D is possibly TRBD1 (6 bases). Trimming shortened V by 0 bases and J by 7 bases, and 14 bases separated the two germline ends. CDR3 size: 14 residues. Germline lookup yields CDR1 SGHDT and CDR2 YYEEEE.

V gene TRBV20-1 combines with J gene TRBJ1-5, with 9 bases identical to TRBD1. J gave up 7 bases and V 3 bases, and 4 bases lay outside the gene matches. CDR3 length: 13 residues. CDR1 DFQATT and CDR2 SNEGSKA come from the germline V gene (reference sequence). In DNA form, the CDR3 reads TGCAGTGCTAGTATGACAGGGGGACAGCCCCAGCATTTT. Amino acid sequence: CSASMTGGQPQHF.

The V gene is TRBV27, the J gene TRBJ2-7; D possibly corresponds to TRBD1 (6 bases). Germline V gene lookup returns CDR1 MNHEY and CDR2 SMNVEV (reference sequence). Trimming removed 7 bases at V and 2 bases at J, with 18 bases between. CDR3 size: 15 residues. The chain's CDR3 is CASNPMWGPPYEQYF. CDR3 sequence (DNA): TGTGCCAGCAATCCGATGTGGGGGCCCCCCTACGAGCAGTACTTC.

This clone was recorded only once. The genes are TRBV7-6 and TRBJ2-1; TRBD2 matches 14 bases. Germline loops: CDR1 SGHVS, CDR2 FNYEAQ. With 6 bases clipped from V and 2 bases from J, the junction kept 9 bases outside the gene matches. The CDR3 loop spans 18 amino acids. The CDR3 nucleotides are TGTGCCAGCAGGCAGACTAGCGGGGGGGTTCAGGCCTACAATGAGCAGTTCTTC. Its translation is CASRQTSGGVQAYNEQFF.

V gene TRBV15 combines with J gene TRBJ2-7, with D possibly TRBD1 on 5 matching bases. Between the trimmed V and J ends, which lost 6 bases and 3 bases, there was a span of 12 bases. The germline V gene encodes CDR1 LNHNV and CDR2 YYDKDF (reference sequence). The CDR3 sequence is 13 residues long. Here the CDR3 DNA reads TGTGCCACCAGTTTCGGACACGGCTACGAGCAGTACGTC. This sequence encodes CATSFGHGYEQYV.

This clone was observed a few times. The rearrangement links TRBV7-9 to TRBJ1-2, with TRBD1 matching 7 bases. The V segment lost 5 bases and the J segment 5 bases; nucleotides outside the gene matches: 5. Germline CDR1 SEHNR, CDR2 FQNEAQ (reference sequence). CDR3 length: 13 residues. The CDR3 coding sequence is TGTGCCAGCAGCGACGGACAGGTTTATGGCTACACCTTC. Its translation is CASSDGQVYGYTF.

V gene TRBV5-6 combines with J gene TRBJ2-7, with a tentative D call TRBD2 (6 bases). Germline lookup yields CDR1 SGHDT and CDR2 YYEEEE. The V end was cut by 4 bases, the J end by 7 bases, with 21 bases between. This CDR3 is 15 amino acids long. CDR3 amino acids: CASSPGRDPRKEQYV. The CDR3 nucleotides are TGTGCCAGCAGCCCGGGGCGGGACCCCCGGAAGGAGCAGTACGTC.

The chain employs TRBV18 and TRBJ1-1; D call uncertain. CDR1 and CDR2 (germline): KGHSH, LQKENI. The germline V and J ends were trimmed by 2 bases and 0 bases, with 13 bases remaining between them. CDR3 length: 16 amino acids. CDR3 in DNA: TGTGCCAGCTCACCAATGGTCCGAAGCATGAACACTGAAGCTTTCTTT. Its translation: CASSPMVRSMNTEAFF. Full variable domain (rest looked up from reference TRBV18 and TRBJ1-1): NAGVMQNPRHLVRRRGQEARLRCSPMKGHSHVYWYRQLPEEGLKFMVYLQKENIIDESGMPKERFSAEFPKEGPSILRIQQVVRGDSAAYFCASSPMVRSMNTEAFFGQGTRLTVV.

V and J are TRBV27 and TRBJ1-5, with D possibly being TRBD1 (6 bases). V gave up 5 bases and J gave up 7 bases, with 15 bases separating them. The CDR3 is made up of 14 amino acids. Germline CDR1 MNHEY, CDR2 SMNVEV (reference sequence). The CDR3, as DNA: TGTGCCAGCAGTCCTAGCAGGGGCCGGCAGCCCCAGCATTTT. Its protein is CASSPSRGRQPQHF.

This rearrangement joins TRBV9 to TRBJ2-3, with D possibly matching TRBD2 (6 bases). This CDR3 region has 17 residues. V lost 4 bases to trimming and J lost 3 bases, with 21 bases between them. Looked up from germline, CDR1 is SGDLS and CDR2 is YYNGEE. The CDR3: CASSTPSWASETDTQYF. The CDR3 bases are TGTGCCAGCAGCACCCCCTCCTGGGCTAGCGAAACAGATACGCAGTATTTT. The variable domain in full, with the rest retrieved from reference TRBV9 and TRBJ2-3, is DSGVTQTPKHLITATGQRVTLRCSPRSGDLSVYWYQQSLDQGLQFLIQYYNGEERAKGNILERFSAQQFPDLHSELNLSSLELGDSALYFCASSTPSWASETDTQYFGPGTRLTVL.

The gene calls are TRBV2 and TRBJ1-2; no firm D call. CDR3 length: 12 amino acids. CDR1 is SNHLY and CDR2 is FYNNEI in the germline V gene. V was cut by 8 bases and J by 0 bases, with 7 bases left in between. CDR3 amino acids: CASGQANYGYTF. CDR3 coding DNA: TGTGCCAGCGGGCAGGCTAACTATGGCTACACCTTC.

V and J are TRBV7-8 and TRBJ1-4; possible D gene TRBD1, 5 bases. Between the trimmed V and J ends, which lost 3 bases and 11 bases, there was a span of 16 bases. From germline, CDR1 is SGHVS and CDR2 FQNEAQ. This CDR3 is 14 amino acids long. This CDR3 reads CASSFPEGPRKLFF. DNA of the CDR3: TGTGCCAGCAGCTTCCCGGAGGGGCCGAGGAAACTGTTTTTT.